The clone carrying this T cell receptor (beta chain) was seen more than once but under ten times. Antigen unknown. The data originate from a study of metastatic and nonmetastatic thyroid tumors. Study context: Repertoires from malignant and benign thyroid patients were compared across blood and tumor or nodule tissue. Overall study results and limits: Significantly higher TCR beta diversity was reportedly seen in malignant thyroid tumors than benign nodules, in blood and tumor.

Per the authors' pipeline: A papillary thyroid cancer distant-metastasis classifier was built from CDR3 differences across clinicopathological groups. TCRdb re-called clones via MiXCR from the PCR reads. None of the V and J calls come from the authors' own analysis; TCRdb made them. This sample has about 15,000 clones; roughly 25% occur once, and the top ten carry just over 15%. Every patient was untreated before thyroid surgery. The clonotype comes from a female donor with papillary thyroid cancer or a benign thyroid nodule (not recorded which). Some clones in this sample may be carry-over from other donors' samples. The specimen sequenced was adjacent normal tissue.

The CDR3 loop is CSARDLNRDNRGTEAFF. The DNA of the CDR3 is TGCAGTGCTAGAGATCTAAATAGGGACAATCGGGGGACTGAAGCTTTCTTT. The chain links TRBV20-1 to TRBJ1-1; D possibly corresponds to TRBD1 (6 bases). CDR1 DFQATT and CDR2 SNEGSKA come from the germline V gene (reference sequence). The CDR3 has 17 residues. V was pared by 0 bases and J by 5 bases, with 22 bases between.